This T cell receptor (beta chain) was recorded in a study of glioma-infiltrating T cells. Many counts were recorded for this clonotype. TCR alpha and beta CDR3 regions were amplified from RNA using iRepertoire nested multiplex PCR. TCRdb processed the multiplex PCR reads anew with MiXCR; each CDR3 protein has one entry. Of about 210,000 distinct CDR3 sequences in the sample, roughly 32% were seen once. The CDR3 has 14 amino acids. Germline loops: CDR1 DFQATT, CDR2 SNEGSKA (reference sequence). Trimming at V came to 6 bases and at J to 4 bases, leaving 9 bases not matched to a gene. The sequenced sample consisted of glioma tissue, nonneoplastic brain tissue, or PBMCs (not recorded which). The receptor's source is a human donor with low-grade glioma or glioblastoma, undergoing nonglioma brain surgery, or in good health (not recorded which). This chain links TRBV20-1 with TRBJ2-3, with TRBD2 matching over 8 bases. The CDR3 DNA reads TGCAGTGCCGGCGGGGGGAAGGAGGCAGATACGCAGTATTTT. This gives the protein CSAGGGKEADTQYF.